This TCR beta chain was observed in a study of T-cell memory formation after mild COVID-19. Study findings and constraints: Contracting clones localized mainly to CM and EM when CD4+ and mainly to EMRA when CD8+. Clones that got smaller from day 15 to 85 had even CD4/CD8, while clones growing later tipped toward CD4+. The second-wave clones peaking on day 37 were not confirmed as SARS-CoV-2-specific.

CDR3 size: 13 residues. The germline V and J ends were trimmed by 5 bases and 9 bases, with 13 bases remaining between them. Germline V gene sequence: CDR1 SGHDN, CDR2 FVKESK. Concerning this clonotype: The antigen is not known.

TCRalpha and TCRbeta libraries used 5'RACE with constant-segment primers and UMIs. TCRdb re-analysed the 5' RACE reads in MiXCR, keeping a single row per CDR3 protein. This table has around 370,000 distinct CDR3 sequences, 21% appearing once. The V call is TRBV14, the J call TRBJ1-4, with D possibly being TRBD1 (5 bases). The specimen was PBMCs or a T cell subset sorted from them (not recorded which). This TCR was recovered from an adult woman who had mild COVID-19 (a few samples of this study predate the infection). Cell type and time point are not known. The CDR3 is CASSSGSGQKLFF. The DNA of the CDR3 is TGTGCCAGCAGCTCGGGGTCGGGACAAAAACTGTTTTTT.